Detailed here is one T cell receptor (beta chain). The CDR3 totals 14 residues. V lost 5 bases and J 0 bases, leaving 11 bases between the germline ends. In germline, CDR1 is WNHNN, CDR2 SYGVQD (reference sequence). This entry comes from a study of technical replicates of blood from a few donors. The method was immunoSEQ multiplex PCR; TCRdb's version includes in-frame clones alone and lacks a portion of them. The sample has tens of thousands of clones; about 97% are singletons. The TCR originated in a human donor in good health. Sequencing was performed on T cells isolated from PBMCs. The chain links TRBV10-1 to TRBJ2-7; possible D gene TRBD2, 5 bases. The CDR3 nucleotides are TGCGCCAGCAGTCCCCTCGGGAACTCCTACGAGCAGTACTTC. Translation gives CASSPLGNSYEQYF.